These T cell receptor beta chains were read from a single sample in a study of T cells in Graves' hyperthyroidism and ophthalmopathy. TCRdb re-analysed the multiplex PCR reads in MiXCR, keeping a single row per CDR3 protein. Of approximately 330,000 distinct CDR3 sequences listed, roughly 20% were seen once; the top ten hold around 54%. Sequencing was carried out using blood. All receptors come from a woman aged 45-59 years with Graves' hyperthyroidism. Each CDR3 is given with its conserved first and last residue. The D gene is left open where the match is weak. Clone sizes are given selectively: once, few, many, or a class where the clone is expanded.

V	D	size	J	DNA	CDR3
TRBV2	.	many	TRBJ1-2	TGTGCCAGCAGTGAACAGGGAAACTATGGCTACACCTTC	CASSEQGNYGYTF
TRBV7-8	TRBD2	.	TRBJ2-2	TGTGCCAGCAGCAGGAACTTAGCGGGAGTTATAACCGGGGAGCTGTTTTTT	CASSRNLAGVITGELFF
TRBV12-3/TRBV12-4	.	few	TRBJ2-2	TGTGCCAGCAGTTTTCAGGGATATAACGGGGAGCTGTTTTTT	CASSFQGYNGELFF
TRBV28	.	.	TRBJ1-1	TGTGCCAGCAGACTGCAACGGGGTGTCGCTGAAGCTTTCTTT	CASRLQRGVAEAFF
TRBV20-1	.	.	TRBJ2-5	TGCAGTGCTTACGGACAGACAGAAGAGACCCAGTACTTC	CSAYGQTEETQYF
TRBV30	.	many	TRBJ2-7	TGTGCCTGGAGTTTAGGAAGCTACGAGCAGTACTTC	CAWSLGSYEQYF
TRBV9	TRBD1	few	TRBJ2-5	TGTGCCAGCAGCCGGACAGGGGTGGGTGAGACCCAGTACTTC	CASSRTGVGETQYF
TRBV6-1	.	.	TRBJ1-5	TGTGCCAGCAGTGAATGGGGGAGTCAGCCCCAGCATTTT	CASSEWGSQPQHF
TRBV7-8	TRBD2	many	TRBJ2-7	TGTGCCAGCAGCTTATTCAGCGGGAGCGGAATATACGAGCAGTACTTC	CASSLFSGSGIYEQYF
TRBV19	TRBD2	.	TRBJ2-5	TGTGCCAGCGGAGGACTAGCTAATTCGGAGACCCAGTACTTC	CASGGLANSETQYF
TRBV6-1	.	.	TRBJ1-4	TGTGCCAGCAGGGCCGAAAAACTGTTTTTT	CASRAEKLFF
TRBV5-1	.	many	TRBJ1-4	TGCGCCAGCAGCTTGGGCAGGTCGGCAACTAATGAAAAACTGTTTTTT	CASSLGRSATNEKLFF
TRBV11-2	.	.	TRBJ2-2	TGTGCCAGCAGCAGTACCCCGGACTCCTCGAACACCGGGGAGCTGTTTTTT	CASSSTPDSSNTGELFF
TRBV5-1	.	.	TRBJ1-1	TGCGCCAGCAGCTTGTCTTCACCCAACACTGAAGCTTTCTTT	CASSLSSPNTEAFF
TRBV2	.	many	TRBJ1-1	TGTGCCAGCAGAAGGGGACATGAGAGCACTGAAGCTTTCTTT	CASRRGHESTEAFF
TRBV9	.	few	TRBJ2-3	TGTGCCAGCAGCGACGGGACTAGCACAGATACGCAGTATTTT	CASSDGTSTDTQYF
TRBV15	.	many	TRBJ1-4	TGTGCCACCAGCAGAGACAGGGACCAAGAAAAACTGTTTTTT	CATSRDRDQEKLFF
TRBV6-1	.	many	TRBJ2-7	TGTGCCAGCAGTGACAACGAGCAGTACTTC	CASSDNEQYF
TRBV28	TRBD2	few	TRBJ2-7	TGTGCCAGCAGTTCCCGACTAGCGGGGTCCTACGAGCAGTACTTC	CASSSRLAGSYEQYF
TRBV9	TRBD1	.	TRBJ2-3	TGTGCCAGCAGCGTCGGGACAGGGGTTTCCACAGATACGCAGTATTTT	CASSVGTGVSTDTQYF
TRBV6-1	.	few	TRBJ2-3	TGTGCCAGCAGTGAAGCGCTTCAGGGCACAGATACGCAGTATTTT	CASSEALQGTDTQYF
TRBV7-2	.	.	TRBJ2-5	TGTGCCAGCAGCCCCTCCGTTGGGGACCCAGAGACCCAGTACTTC	CASSPSVGDPETQYF
TRBV7-9	TRBD1	many	TRBJ2-3	TGTGCCAGCAACTCAGGGGGCGCGACAGATACGCAGTATTTT	CASNSGGATDTQYF
TRBV5-1	TRBD1	.	TRBJ1-5	TGCGCCAGCAGCCCGGGACCCGGGACAGGGTTTGGCAATCAGCCCCAGCATTTT	CASSPGPGTGFGNQPQHF
TRBV19	TRBD1	.	TRBJ1-2	TGTGCCAGTAGTTCAATCACCTGGGACAGCGACGGTGAGATCTATGGCTACACCTTC	CASSSITWDSDGEIYGYTF
TRBV2	.	.	TRBJ2-4	TGTGCCAGCAGAGGACTAGCCAAAAACATTCAGTACTTC	CASRGLAKNIQYF
TRBV3-1	TRBD1	many	TRBJ1-3	TGTGCCAGCAGCTACGGACAGGCCCCTGGAAACACCATATATTTT	CASSYGQAPGNTIYF
TRBV7-9	TRBD2	many	TRBJ2-1	TGTGCCAGCAGCTTAGCTAGCGGGGGTACCAATGAGCAGTTCTTC	CASSLASGGTNEQFF
TRBV14	.	.	TRBJ2-3	TGTGCCAGCAGCCAAATAGCGGACACAGATACGCAGTATTTT	CASSQIADTDTQYF
TRBV7-8	TRBD2	.	TRBJ2-4	TGTGCCAGCAGCGCCGAACTAGCGGGGATAGCCAAAAACATTCAGTACTTC	CASSAELAGIAKNIQYF
TRBV11-2	TRBD1	many	TRBJ1-6	TGTGCCAGCACTCAAACGACAGGGGATAATTCACCCCTCCACTTT	CASTQTTGDNSPLHF
TRBV2	.	many	TRBJ2-7	TGTGCCAGCAGTGATTCGGGGGCGAGCTCCTACGAGCAGTACTTC	CASSDSGASSYEQYF
TRBV4-2	.	.	TRBJ1-1	TGTGCCAGCAGCCAGAAGGAGTTCCGACCGGAAGCTTTCTTT	CASSQKEFRPEAFF
TRBV7-9	TRBD2	.	TRBJ2-5	TGTGCCATTGGGTGGCTAGCGGGAGTCGGGGAGACCCAGTACTTC	CAIGWLAGVGETQYF
TRBV20-1	.	.	TRBJ2-3	TGCAGTGCTAGAAAAGGGTACCCGGCAGATACGCAGTATTTT	CSARKGYPADTQYF
TRBV20-1	.	few	TRBJ2-5	TGCAGTGCTAGAGATCCCCCCAGGGGAGAGACCCAGTACTTC	CSARDPPRGETQYF
TRBV27	.	few	TRBJ1-6	TGTGCCAGCAGGTTTACCTATAATTCACCCCTCCACTTT	CASRFTYNSPLHF
TRBV2	.	many	TRBJ2-7	TGTGCCAGCAGGGACGACAGGAGCGCCTACGAGCAGTACTTC	CASRDDRSAYEQYF
TRBV30	.	many	TRBJ1-2	TGTGCCTGGAGTGCAAGCGTAGGCTATGGCTACACCTTC	CAWSASVGYGYTF
TRBV24-1	.	many	TRBJ2-3	TGTGCCACCAGTGAGAACCAACCAGATACGCAGTATTTT	CATSENQPDTQYF
TRBV6-5	.	many	TRBJ2-1	TGTGCCAGCAGTTACTCGCGGGGAGGCTCGGAGCAGTTCTTC	CASSYSRGGSEQFF
TRBV3-1	.	few	TRBJ2-1	TGTGCCAGCAGCCAAGAATACACAGACAATGGGCAGTTCTTC	CASSQEYTDNGQFF
TRBV28	TRBD1	.	TRBJ1-1	TGTGCCAGCAGTGGGACAGGGAGTAACATGAACACTGAAGCTTTCTTT	CASSGTGSNMNTEAFF
TRBV19	.	.	TRBJ1-1	TGTGCCAGTAGTATAGGCGGTCAGATTGAAGCTTTCTTT	CASSIGGQIEAFF
TRBV3-1	.	many	TRBJ1-3	TGTGCCAGCAGCCCGCGGGGGGGATCTCGGTCTGGAAACACCATATATTTT	CASSPRGGSRSGNTIYF
TRBV10-3	.	few	TRBJ1-2	TGTGCCATCAGTGAGTCGACAGTCTATGGCTACACCTTC	CAISESTVYGYTF
TRBV10-3	TRBD1	many	TRBJ2-7	TGTGCCATCAGTGAGCAGGGGGTAGCCTACGAGCAGTACTTC	CAISEQGVAYEQYF
TRBV12-3/TRBV12-4	.	many	TRBJ2-7	TGTGCCAGCAGTTTGGAGCCTTCCTACGAGCAGTACTTC	CASSLEPSYEQYF
TRBV20-1	.	.	TRBJ2-1	TGCAGTGCTAGAGCGCCTAGCAACTCCTACAATGAGCAGTTCTTC	CSARAPSNSYNEQFF
TRBV7-8	TRBD2	.	TRBJ2-3	TGTGCCAGCAGCCTAAACAGCGGGGTCGGGCCAGATACGCAGTATTTT	CASSLNSGVGPDTQYF
TRBV20-1	TRBD2	many	TRBJ2-7	TGCAGTGCTGACGCCGGACTAGCGGGTTGGGGGCAGTACTTC	CSADAGLAGWGQYF
TRBV7-9	.	.	TRBJ2-5	TGTGCCAGCAGCCCGGGGTCAAGGACCCAGTACTTC	CASSPGSRTQYF
TRBV7-8	.	many	TRBJ2-3	TGTGCCAGCAGCACGAGGACCAGCACAGATACGCAGTATTTT	CASSTRTSTDTQYF
TRBV29-1	TRBD2	.	TRBJ2-1	TGCAGCGTTGAAGCCCATGCAGGGACTACGGGCTACAATGAGCAGTTCTTC	CSVEAHAGTTGYNEQFF
TRBV5-6	.	many	TRBJ2-1	TGTGCCAGCAGCTTAGGGACGGGTTACAATGAGCAGTTCTTC	CASSLGTGYNEQFF
TRBV3-1	TRBD2	many	TRBJ2-3	TGTGCCAGCAGCGCAACTAGCGGGAGTCCAGATACGCAGTATTTT	CASSATSGSPDTQYF
TRBV2	TRBD1	.	TRBJ1-5	TGTGCCAGCAGATACGGACAGGGAGGTCAGCCCCAGCATTTT	CASRYGQGGQPQHF
TRBV19	.	.	TRBJ1-2	TGTGCCAGTAGTACGTGGGGGGCGAAATACTATGGCTACACCTTC	CASSTWGAKYYGYTF